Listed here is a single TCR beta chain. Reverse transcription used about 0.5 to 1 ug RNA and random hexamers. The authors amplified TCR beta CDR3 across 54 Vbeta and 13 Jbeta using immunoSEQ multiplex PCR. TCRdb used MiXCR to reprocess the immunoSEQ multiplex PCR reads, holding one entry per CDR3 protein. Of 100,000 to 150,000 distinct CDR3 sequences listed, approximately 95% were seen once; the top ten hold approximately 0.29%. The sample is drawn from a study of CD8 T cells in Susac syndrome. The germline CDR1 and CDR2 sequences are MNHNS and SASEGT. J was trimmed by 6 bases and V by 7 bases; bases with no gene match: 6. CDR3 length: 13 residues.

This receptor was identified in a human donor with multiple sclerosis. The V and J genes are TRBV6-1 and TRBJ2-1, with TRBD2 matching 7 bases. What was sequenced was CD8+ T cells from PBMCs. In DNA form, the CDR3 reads TGTGCCAGCATCGGCGGGGGTATCAATGAGCAGTTCTTC. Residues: CASIGGGINEQFF.